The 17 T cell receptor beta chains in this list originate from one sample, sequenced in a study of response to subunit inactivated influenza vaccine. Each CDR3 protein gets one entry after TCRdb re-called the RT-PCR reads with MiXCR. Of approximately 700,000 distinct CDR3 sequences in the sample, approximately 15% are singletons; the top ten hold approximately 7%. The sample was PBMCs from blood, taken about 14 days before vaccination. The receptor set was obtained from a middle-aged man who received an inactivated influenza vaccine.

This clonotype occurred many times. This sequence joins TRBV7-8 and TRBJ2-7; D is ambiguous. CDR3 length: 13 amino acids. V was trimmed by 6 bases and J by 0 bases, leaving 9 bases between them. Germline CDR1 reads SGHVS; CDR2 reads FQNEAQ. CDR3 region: CASRPHSSYEQYF. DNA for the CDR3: TGTGCCAGCAGACCTCATAGCTCCTACGAGCAGTACTTC. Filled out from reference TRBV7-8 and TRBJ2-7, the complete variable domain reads GAGVSQSPRYKVAKRGQDVALRCDPISGHVSLFWYQQALGQGPEFLTYFQNEAQLDKSGLPSDRFFAERPEGSVSTLKIQRTQQEDSAVYLCASRPHSSYEQYFGPGTRLTVT.

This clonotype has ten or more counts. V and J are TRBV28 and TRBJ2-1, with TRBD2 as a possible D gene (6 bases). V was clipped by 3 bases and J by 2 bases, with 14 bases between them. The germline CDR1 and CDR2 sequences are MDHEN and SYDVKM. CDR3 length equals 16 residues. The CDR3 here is CASSLASAGPYNEQFF. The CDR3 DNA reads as TGTGCCAGCAGTTTGGCGTCGGCGGGGCCCTACAATGAGCAGTTCTTC.

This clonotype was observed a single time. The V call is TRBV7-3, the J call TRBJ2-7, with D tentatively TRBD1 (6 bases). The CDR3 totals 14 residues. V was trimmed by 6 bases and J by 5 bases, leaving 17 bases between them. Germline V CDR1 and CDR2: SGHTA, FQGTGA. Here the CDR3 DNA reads TGTGCCAGCAGTGCTTTCGCAGGGGCTCACGAGCAGTACTTC. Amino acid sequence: CASSAFAGAHEQYF.

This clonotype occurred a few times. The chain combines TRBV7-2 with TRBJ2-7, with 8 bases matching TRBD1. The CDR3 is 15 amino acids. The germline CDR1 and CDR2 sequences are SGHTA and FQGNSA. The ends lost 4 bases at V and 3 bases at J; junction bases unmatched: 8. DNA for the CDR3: TGTGCCAGCAGCTCCACGACAGGGGACGTCTACGAGCAGTACTTC. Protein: CASSSTTGDVYEQYF.

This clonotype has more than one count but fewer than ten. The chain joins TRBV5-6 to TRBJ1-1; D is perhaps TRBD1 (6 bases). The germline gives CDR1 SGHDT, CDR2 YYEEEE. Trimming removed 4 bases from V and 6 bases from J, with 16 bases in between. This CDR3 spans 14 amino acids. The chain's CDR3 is CASSPLGGASEAFF. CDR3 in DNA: TGTGCCAGCAGCCCCCTCGGGGGCGCCTCTGAAGCTTTCTTT.

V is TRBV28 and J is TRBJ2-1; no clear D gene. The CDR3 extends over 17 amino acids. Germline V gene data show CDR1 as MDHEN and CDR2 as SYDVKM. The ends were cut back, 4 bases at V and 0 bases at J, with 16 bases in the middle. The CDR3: CASSSIMTPSSYNEQFF. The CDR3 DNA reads TGTGCCAGCAGTTCGATCATGACACCCAGCTCCTACAATGAGCAGTTCTTC.

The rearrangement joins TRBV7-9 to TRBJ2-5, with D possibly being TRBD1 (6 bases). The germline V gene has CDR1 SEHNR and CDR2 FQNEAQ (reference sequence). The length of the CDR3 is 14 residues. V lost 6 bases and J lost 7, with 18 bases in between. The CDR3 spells CASRPLTGIGTQYF. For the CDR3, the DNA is TGTGCCAGCAGGCCCCTAACAGGGATTGGGACCCAGTACTTC.

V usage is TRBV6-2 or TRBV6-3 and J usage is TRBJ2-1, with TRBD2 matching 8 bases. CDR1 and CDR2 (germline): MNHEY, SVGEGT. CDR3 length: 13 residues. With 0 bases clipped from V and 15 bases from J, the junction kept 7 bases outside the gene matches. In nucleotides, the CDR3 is TGTGCCAGCAGTTACTCGTCGGGAGGGCCGCCGTTCTTC. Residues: CASSYSSGGPPFF.

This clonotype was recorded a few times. The CDR3 reads CASSVGTGTTDTQYF. In nucleotides, the CDR3 is TGTGCCAGCAGTGTGGGGACAGGTACAACAGATACGCAGTATTTT. The chain links TRBV6-1 to TRBJ2-3; 8 positions agree with TRBD1. CDR1 MNHNS and CDR2 SASEGT come from the germline V gene. This CDR3 spans 15 amino acids. V was pared by 4 bases and J by 3 bases, with 6 bases of the junction left unmatched.

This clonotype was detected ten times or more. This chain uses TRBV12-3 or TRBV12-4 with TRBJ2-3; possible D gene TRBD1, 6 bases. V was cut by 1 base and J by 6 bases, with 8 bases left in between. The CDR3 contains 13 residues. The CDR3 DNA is TGTGCCAGCAGTTTAGTACAGGGCGATACGCAGTATTTT. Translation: CASSLVQGDTQYF.

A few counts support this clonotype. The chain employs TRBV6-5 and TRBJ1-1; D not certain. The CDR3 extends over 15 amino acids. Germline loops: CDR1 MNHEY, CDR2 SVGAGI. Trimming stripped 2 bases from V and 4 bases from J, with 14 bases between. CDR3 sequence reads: CASSYRRAGGTEAFF. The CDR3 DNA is TGTGCCAGCAGTTACAGGAGGGCAGGAGGCACTGAAGCTTTCTTT.

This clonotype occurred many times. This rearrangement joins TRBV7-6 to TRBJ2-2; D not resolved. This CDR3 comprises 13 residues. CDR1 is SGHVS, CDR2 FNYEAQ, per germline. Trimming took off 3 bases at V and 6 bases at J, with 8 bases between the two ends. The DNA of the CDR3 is TGTGCCAGCAGCTTGGACGGACCCGGGGAGCTGTTTTTT. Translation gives CASSLDGPGELFF.

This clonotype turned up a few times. CDR3 protein: CSASQWDSYNEQFF. The CDR3 coding sequence is TGCAGTGCTTCTCAATGGGATTCCTACAATGAGCAGTTCTTC. The gene calls are TRBV20-1 and TRBJ2-1; no reliable D call. V was pared by 5 bases and J by 1 base, with 12 bases between. The length of the CDR3 is 14 residues. Germline CDR1 is DFQATT and CDR2 is SNEGSKA (reference sequence).

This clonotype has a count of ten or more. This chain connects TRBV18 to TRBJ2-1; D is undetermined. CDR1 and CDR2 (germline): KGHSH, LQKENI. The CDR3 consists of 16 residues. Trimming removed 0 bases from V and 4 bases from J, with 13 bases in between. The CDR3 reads CASSPPSPEQYNEQFF. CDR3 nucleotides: TGTGCCAGCTCACCACCGAGCCCAGAACAATACAATGAGCAGTTCTTC.

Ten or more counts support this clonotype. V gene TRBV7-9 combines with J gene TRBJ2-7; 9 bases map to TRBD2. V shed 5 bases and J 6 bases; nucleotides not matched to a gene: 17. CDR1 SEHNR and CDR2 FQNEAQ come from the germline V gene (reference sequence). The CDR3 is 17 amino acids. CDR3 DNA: TGTGCCAGCAGCCGAGGGCTATACCAGCGGGAGGATATCGAGCAGTACTTC. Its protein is CASSRGLYQREDIEQYF.

The CDR3, as DNA: TGTGCCAGCAGTTTATACGGGGGCAACACTGAAGCTTTCTTT. Amino acid sequence: CASSLYGGNTEAFF. The chain joins TRBV28 to TRBJ1-1; TRBD1 might be the D (6 bases). V lost 1 base and J 2 bases, leaving 8 bases between the germline ends. Germline CDR1 is MDHEN and CDR2 is SYDVKM. This CDR3 comprises 14 residues. The full variable domain, in which reference TRBV28 and TRBJ1-1 provide the parts outside the CDR3, is DVKVTQSSRYLVKRTGEKVFLECVQDMDHENMFWYRQDPGLGLRLIYFSYDVKMKEKGDIPEGYSVSREKKERFSLILESASTNQTSMYLCASSLYGGNTEAFFGQGTRLTVV.

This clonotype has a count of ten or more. CDR3 sequence (DNA): TGTGCCAGCAGGGAACCTGCGGGGGAGCAGTTCTTC. It codes for CASREPAGEQFF. V and J are TRBV7-9 and TRBJ2-1; weak D call: TRBD2 (6 bases). Germline V gives CDR1 SEHNR, CDR2 FQNEAQ (reference sequence). V lost 6 bases and J 10 bases, leaving 13 bases between the germline ends. The CDR3 contains 12 residues.